This T cell receptor beta chain was sequenced in a study of low-dose radiotherapy and immunotherapy resistance in tumors. The time point denotes: before trial treatment. In the RACIN dose-escalation trial, donors got nivolumab plus ipilimumab with aspirin, cyclophosphamide and radiotherapy. Alpha and beta chains were covered, as first-strand cDNA relied on TRAV- and TRBV-specific primers. Amplification, which lasted 15 to 20 PCR cycles, used a constant-region primer and V-primer adapter to amplify TCRs. In vitro transcription amplified the mRNA that had been isolated. Via MiXCR, TCRdb re-called the reads, giving one row per CDR3 protein. Here the sample spans more than 50,000 distinct CDR3 sequences, approximately 25% being singletons. This clonotype was detected ten times or more. V was trimmed by 4 bases and J by 0 bases, leaving 10 bases between them. The CDR3 spans 14 residues. The germline V gene encodes CDR1 MNHEY and CDR2 SVGEGT.

Sample: PBMCs, taken before treatment. The chain couples TRBV6-2 or TRBV6-3 to TRBJ2-7; a possible D gene is TRBD1 (6 bases). The receptor was isolated from a male donor with rectosigmoid adenocarcinoma. The CDR3 DNA follows: TGTGCCAGCAGTTTCCGGGACAACTCCTACGAGCAGTACTTC. Amino acids: CASSFRDNSYEQYF.